A selection of T cell receptor beta chains follows, all from one sample in a study of shared T cell receptors in the human thymus. Some clones are missing from TCRdb's copy, which holds only in-frame ones; the method was immunoSEQ multiplex PCR. The profile covers 600,000 to 900,000 clones, with approximately 83% appearing a single time and about 0.011% taken by the ten largest. These data were likewise used in another study, on human thymus T cells.

The sample consisted of thymocytes. The receptors stem from a girl less than two years old with a congenital heart defect. Each CDR3 is given with its conserved first and last residue. D genes are given only for firm matches. The size field is filled for only some rows; it gives once, few, many or a size class.

v_call	d_call	clone_size	j_call	cdr3_aa	cdr3_nt
TRBV5-1	.	.	TRBJ1-4	CASSPSDGTLGKTNEKLFF	TGCGCCAGCAGCCCCTCAGACGGGACTCTCGGGAAAACTAATGAAAAACTGTTTTTT
TRBV15	TRBD2	.	TRBJ2-7	CATSRVLAGVEQYF	TGTGCCACCAGCAGGGTACTAGCGGGGGTCGAGCAGTACTTC
TRBV9	.	.	TRBJ2-3	CASSVAPGTPSSTDTQYF	TGTGCCAGCAGCGTAGCCCCAGGGACACCCTCCTCAACAGATACGCAGTATTTT
TRBV15	.	once	TRBJ2-5	CATSREPPDPYPADQETQYF	TGTGCCACCAGCAGAGAACCCCCAGACCCCTATCCGGCGGATCAAGAGACCCAGTACTTC
TRBV5-1	TRBD2	.	TRBJ2-1	CASSSRGAYNEQFF	TGCGCCAGCAGTTCGCGGGGGGCCTACAATGAGCAGTTCTTC
TRBV5-5	.	.	TRBJ2-1	CASSRRVEQFF	TGTGCCAGCAGCCGACGGGTTGAGCAGTTCTTC
TRBV21-1	.	.	TRBJ2-7	CASKNGTSGGESSYEQYF	TGTGCCAGCAAAAACGGGACTAGCGGGGGTGAGAGCTCCTACGAGCAGTACTTC
TRBV19	.	.	TRBJ2-3	CASTPAREGDDTQYF	TGTGCCAGTACCCCGGCCAGGGAAGGAGACGATACGCAGTATTTT
TRBV4-1	TRBD2	.	TRBJ2-3	CASSQKSGLGTDTQYF	TGCGCCAGCAGCCAAAAGTCGGGACTAGGGACAGATACGCAGTATTTT
TRBV4-1	.	.	TRBJ1-5	CASSQEKETDQPQHF	TGCGCCAGCAGCCAAGAAAAGGAGACAGATCAGCCCCAGCATTTT
TRBV7-3	TRBD1	.	TRBJ1-2	CASSFAQGAQGYTF	TGTGCCAGCAGCTTTGCACAGGGGGCGCAGGGCTACACCTTC
TRBV27	TRBD1	.	TRBJ2-7	CASSPGTGMTAYEQYF	TGTGCCAGCAGTCCCGGGACAGGGATGACAGCCTACGAGCAGTACTTC
TRBV27	.	.	TRBJ2-7	CASSLGPRRAQADEQYF	TGTGCCAGCAGTTTAGGCCCCCGGAGGGCCCAGGCGGACGAGCAGTACTTC
TRBV11-1	TRBD1	.	TRBJ2-3	CASSFRTGADTQYF	TGTGCCAGCAGCTTTCGGACAGGGGCAGATACGCAGTATTTT
TRBV9	TRBD1	.	TRBJ2-1	CASSERDRRTYEQFF	TGTGCCAGCAGCGAACGGGACAGACGAACTTACGAGCAGTTCTTC
TRBV11-1	.	once	TRBJ1-2	CASTTTPGGRPGPDGYTF	TGTGCCAGCACTACAACGCCGGGGGGGCGGCCGGGGCCAGATGGCTACACCTTC
TRBV4-2	TRBD2	.	TRBJ2-3	CASSQDPAGGASTDTQYF	TGTGCCAGCAGCCAAGACCCCGCGGGGGGCGCTAGCACAGATACGCAGTATTTT
TRBV5-1	TRBD1	.	TRBJ1-2	CASSLAGDRVGANGYTF	TGCGCCAGCAGCTTGGCGGGGGACAGGGTCGGTGCGAATGGCTACACCTTC
TRBV7-9	TRBD1	.	TRBJ2-3	CASSFYRDSFTDTQYF	TGTGCCAGCAGCTTCTATAGGGACAGTTTCACAGATACGCAGTATTTT
TRBV4-1	TRBD2	once	TRBJ2-5	CASSQETSGKETQYF	TGCGCCAGCAGCCAAGAGACTAGCGGGAAAGAGACCCAGTACTTC
TRBV7-2	.	.	TRBJ1-2	CASSSAQDGYTF	TGTGCCAGCAGCTCCGCCCAGGATGGCTACACCTTC
TRBV29-1	TRBD1	.	TRBJ1-2	CSVDNADRGHLYGYTF	TGCAGCGTGGATAACGCCGACAGGGGGCATCTCTATGGCTACACCTTC
TRBV10-3	.	.	TRBJ1-1	CAISAGGRDEAFF	TGTGCCATCAGTGCGGGGGGAAGGGATGAAGCTTTCTTT
TRBV5-1	.	.	TRBJ1-1	CASSLAFPGRGTEAFF	TGCGCCAGCAGCTTGGCTTTTCCCGGTAGGGGCACTGAAGCTTTCTTT
TRBV27	TRBD2	once	TRBJ2-5	CASSLRGGRETQYF	TGTGCCAGCAGTTTGCGGGGGGGCCGAGAGACCCAGTACTTC
TRBV7-9	TRBD2	.	TRBJ2-5	CASNSGLAGGETQYF	TGTGCCAGCAACTCGGGACTAGCGGGGGGAGAGACCCAGTACTTC
TRBV10-3	.	.	TRBJ2-7	CAISGPPRRGVEQYF	TGTGCCATCAGTGGCCCTCCTCGGCGGGGTGTCGAGCAGTACTTC
TRBV5-5	.	.	TRBJ2-2	CASSLAERNTGELFF	TGTGCCAGCAGCCTGGCGGAGAGGAACACCGGGGAGCTGTTTTTT
TRBV2	TRBD1	.	TRBJ1-1	CASNSDREGTEAFF	TGTGCCAGCAATTCGGACAGGGAGGGCACTGAAGCTTTCTTT
TRBV9	.	.	TRBJ2-5	CASTKGYTPQETQYF	TGTGCCAGCACCAAGGGGTATACGCCCCAAGAGACCCAGTACTTC
TRBV11-2	.	.	TRBJ1-1	CASSSKKQGNTEAFF	TGTGCCAGCAGCTCTAAAAAACAGGGGAACACTGAAGCTTTCTTT
TRBV2	.	.	TRBJ2-2	CASSSGETGELFF	TGTGCCAGCAGTAGTGGTGAGACCGGGGAGCTGTTTTTT
TRBV28	.	.	TRBJ1-3	CASSPHREGNTIYF	TGTGCCAGCAGTCCACACAGGGAAGGAAACACCATATATTTT
TRBV5-1	.	.	TRBJ2-7	CASSLGGREDYEQYF	TGCGCCAGCAGCTTGGGTGGCCGGGAAGACTACGAGCAGTACTTC
TRBV29-1	.	.	TRBJ1-4	CSVLWVRQLFF	TGCAGCGTTCTGTGGGTCAGGCAACTGTTTTTT
TRBV6-5	.	.	TRBJ1-4	CASSYSRAGAGEKLFF	TGTGCCAGCAGTTACTCGAGGGCAGGGGCCGGGGAAAAACTGTTTTTT
TRBV6-5	.	.	TRBJ2-5	CASRSLRHFQETQYF	TGTGCCAGCAGGTCCCTGCGTCACTTCCAAGAGACCCAGTACTTC
TRBV19	.	.	TRBJ2-1	CASSPGHPIWGQFF	TGTGCCAGTAGCCCGGGACACCCCATTTGGGGGCAGTTCTTC
TRBV6-5	TRBD2	.	TRBJ2-5	CASSRLAGGQGTQYF	TGTGCCAGCAGTAGACTAGCGGGGGGGCAGGGGACCCAGTACTTC
TRBV23-1	TRBD1	.	TRBJ2-1	CASSQSGDRGLGGEQFF	TGCGCCAGCAGTCAATCTGGGGACAGGGGGCTGGGTGGTGAGCAGTTCTTC
TRBV7-4	.	.	TRBJ1-1	CASSPEQGSTEAFF	TGTGCCAGCAGCCCAGAACAGGGATCCACTGAAGCTTTCTTT
TRBV10-3	TRBD2	.	TRBJ2-7	CAISDGLAGKSYEQYF	TGTGCCATCAGTGACGGACTAGCGGGGAAGTCCTACGAGCAGTACTTC
TRBV15	.	.	TRBJ2-1	CATSRRGLARNEQFF	TGTGCCACCAGCAGAAGGGGTTTGGCTCGGAATGAGCAGTTCTTC
TRBV5-8	TRBD1	once	TRBJ1-2	CASSLGQGNLNYGYTF	TGTGCCAGCAGCTTGGGACAGGGAAACCTTAACTATGGCTACACCTTC
TRBV4-3	TRBD1	.	TRBJ2-7	CASSQKTLQGIYEQYF	TGCGCCAGCAGCCAAAAAACCCTACAGGGGATCTACGAGCAGTACTTC
TRBV7-9	TRBD1	.	TRBJ2-1	CASSLRGRGHYNEQFF	TGTGCCAGCAGCTTACGGGGCAGGGGGCATTACAATGAGCAGTTCTTC
TRBV27	.	.	TRBJ1-1	CASSPRRRNTEAFF	TGTGCCAGCAGTCCCCGTCGGAGGAACACTGAAGCTTTCTTT
TRBV12-5	TRBD1	.	TRBJ1-5	CASGLPPGQGVQPQHF	TGTGCTAGTGGTTTGCCACCGGGACAGGGAGTTCAGCCCCAGCATTTT
TRBV19	TRBD1	.	TRBJ2-7	CASSTLRQTPRGTYEQYF	TGTGCCAGTAGTACCCTCCGTCAGACACCCAGGGGGACCTACGAGCAGTACTTC